The 30 T cell receptor beta chains reported below all come from one sample, sequenced in a study of blood T cells in healthy people across ages. Next came a second PCR, run for about 7 to 12 cycles, which used a sample-barcoded 5' primer along with a J-beta primer mix. TCRdb independently ran MiXCR on the 5' RACE reads; one entry per CDR3 protein. This sample yields some 930,000 distinct CDR3 sequences, of which roughly 29% are seen a single time; roughly a tenth belongs to the top ten. The same specimen was also included in a second study, on T cells of mothers and their children.

Material: blood. The receptor set was obtained from a woman aged 40 to 50 in good health.

On this clonotype: This may stem from a read error, because a much larger clone lies one nucleotide away. The V call is TRBV12-3 or TRBV12-4, the J call TRBJ1-2, with unresolved D. The V end lost 5 bases, the J end lost 12 bases, and 16 bases lay between the germline ends. The CDR3 extends over 12 amino acids. CDR3 in amino acids: CASSPTVLGHTF. The CDR3 nucleotides read TGTGCCAGCAGTCCGACGGTTTTGGGCCACACCTTC.

V is TRBV7-9 and J is TRBJ2-3; 8 bases align to TRBD1. V gave up 6 bases and J gave up 2 bases; unmatched junction bases: 10. The CDR3 sequence is 16 residues long. Germline assignment: CDR1 SEHNR and CDR2 FQNEAQ (reference sequence). CDR3 bases: TGTGCCAGCAGACGGGTCGGGACAGGTCCCACAGATACGCAGTATTTT. Protein product: CASRRVGTGPTDTQYF.

The rearrangement uses TRBV7-2 and TRBJ2-6; D is unclear. The germline V gene encodes CDR1 SGHTA and CDR2 FQGNSA. The CDR3 has 16 amino acids. Trimming took off 3 bases at V and 4 bases at J, with 13 bases between the two ends. CDR3 amino acids: CASSLAPAEGANVLTF. Written as DNA, the CDR3 is TGTGCCAGCAGCTTGGCGCCGGCGGAAGGGGCCAACGTCCTGACTTTC.

This clonotype was observed many times. This rearrangement joins TRBV29-1 to TRBJ1-2; D remains ambiguous. Germline V gene sequence: CDR1 SQVTM, CDR2 ANQGSEA. Deletions cut 7 bases from V and 8 bases from J, with 14 bases between. The CDR3 loop spans 11 amino acids. CDR3 DNA sequence: TGCAGCGCCAGGAGCCCGAGGGGCTACACCTTC. This gives the protein CSARSPRGYTF.

At least ten counts were recorded for this clonotype. The chain is built from TRBV29-1 and TRBJ2-7; 9 bases fit TRBD1. The CDR3 covers 13 residues. The germline CDR1 and CDR2 sequences are SQVTM and ANQGSEA. V was clipped by 1 base and J by 3 bases; unmatched bases: 1. CDR3 bases: TGCAGCGTTGAAGGGGGACAGGGCTACGAGCAGTACTTC. Amino acid sequence: CSVEGGQGYEQYF.

This clonotype was counted only a few times. This chain uses TRBV5-6 with TRBJ1-2; the D gene is possibly TRBD1 (6 bases). V dropped 4 bases and J dropped 5 bases, with 21 bases sitting between them. From germline, CDR1 is SGHDT and CDR2 YYEEEE. The CDR3 loop spans 16 amino acids. In nucleotides, the CDR3 is TGTGCCAGCAGCAAATTCCCGTCGGGACAAAGATATGGCTACACCTTC. Amino acids: CASSKFPSGQRYGYTF.

This clonotype was seen only once. The rearrangement uses TRBV7-2 and TRBJ2-7; 8 positions match TRBD2. V trimming: 5 bases; J trimming: 7 bases; junction bases outside the gene matches: 13. The CDR3 totals 15 residues. The germline V gene encodes CDR1 SGHTA and CDR2 FQGNSA. The CDR3 sequence is CASSVCEGLGYEQYF. Here the CDR3 DNA reads TGTGCCAGCAGCGTCTGTGAGGGACTAGGTTATGAGCAGTACTTC.

In this sample, this clonotype turned up a few times. The chain employs TRBV11-2 and TRBJ2-7; TRBD2 aligns across 11 bases. The closer fit of TRBJ2-5 to the DNA end suggests the J call may be wrong. The germline CDR1 and CDR2 sequences are SGHAT and FQNNGV. This CDR3 spans 16 amino acids. The CDR3 sequence: CASSMTSGERGETQYF. In DNA form, the CDR3 reads TGTGCCAGCAGCATGACTAGCGGGGAAAGAGGAGAGACCCAGTACTTC.

This clonotype has a handful of counts. This rearrangement joins TRBV20-1 to TRBJ2-7; D is perhaps TRBD1 or TRBD2 (5 bases each). The CDR3 contains 14 residues. V was shortened by 7 bases and J by 3 bases, with 19 bases between the two germline ends. The germline gives CDR1 DFQATT, CDR2 SNEGSKA (reference sequence). The CDR3 DNA follows: TGCAGTGTCAAACCCGGGGCTATCAACTACGAGCAGTACTTC. This sequence encodes CSVKPGAINYEQYF.

The V and J genes are TRBV28 and TRBJ2-7; perhaps TRBD1 as D (7 bases). Trimming removed 6 bases from V and 6 bases from J, with 18 bases in between. Per the germline V gene, CDR1 is MDHEN and CDR2 is SYDVKM. The CDR3 runs 14 residues. This CDR3 is CASRTGEVIGEQYF. As DNA, the CDR3 is TGTGCCAGCAGAACAGGGGAGGTTATCGGCGAGCAGTACTTC. Full variable domain (outside the CDR3, taken from reference TRBV28 and TRBJ2-7): DVKVTQSSRYLVKRTGEKVFLECVQDMDHENMFWYRQDPGLGLRLIYFSYDVKMKEKGDIPEGYSVSREKKERFSLILESASTNQTSMYLCASRTGEVIGEQYFGPGTRLTVT.

This clonotype appeared many times. The rearrangement uses TRBV5-4 and TRBJ2-7, with D tentatively TRBD1 (7 bases). CDR1 SGHNT and CDR2 YYREEE come from the germline V gene (reference sequence). Trimming pared 4 bases from V and 6 bases from J, leaving 20 bases between. This CDR3 has 15 amino acids. The CDR3 loop reads CASSPGTARRGEQYF. In nucleotides, the CDR3 is TGTGCCAGCAGCCCTGGGACAGCCCGGAGGGGCGAGCAGTACTTC.

A few counts support this clonotype. This rearrangement joins TRBV5-1 to TRBJ2-5; TRBD2 agrees at 14 bases. Germline V lookup: CDR1 SGHRS, CDR2 YFSETQ. The V and J ends lost 7 bases and 4 bases, in that order; junction bases with no gene match: 6. This CDR3 region has 15 residues. CDR3 protein: CASHVTSGGAETQYF. The CDR3 nucleotides are TGCGCCAGCCACGTGACTAGCGGGGGGGCAGAGACCCAGTACTTC.

The rearrangement joins TRBV6-5 to TRBJ2-4; 9 bases map to TRBD1. The CDR3 covers 15 residues. Germline CDR1 reads MNHEY; CDR2 reads SVGAGI. Trimming took 0 bases from V and 13 from J; bases not matched to a gene: 10. CDR3 coding DNA: TGTGCCAGCAGTTACTCGATGGGACAGGGCTATGAGCAGTACTTC. It encodes CASSYSMGQGYEQYF.

This chain uses TRBV3-1 with TRBJ1-4; D unresolved. The CDR3 sequence is 17 residues long. V was cut by 6 bases and J by 0 bases, with 17 bases left in between. Germline values: CDR1 LGHDT, CDR2 YNNKEL (reference sequence). CDR3 in DNA: TGTGCCAGCAGACGCCGGCCGACGGGAGCAACTAATGAAAAACTGTTTTTT. It yields the protein CASRRRPTGATNEKLFF.

The V and J genes are TRBV21-1 and TRBJ2-5; TRBD2, the table's D call, was not compared with the DNA. TRBV21-1 is classified as a pseudogene. The CDR3 loop spans 14 amino acids. As DNA, the CDR3 is TGTGCCAGCAGCCCCTCGGAGGTTCAAGAGACCCAGTACTTC. Encoded protein: CASSPSEVQETQYF.

The chain has TRBV6-1 and TRBJ2-1; D gene ambiguous. V was trimmed by 1 base and J by 10 bases, leaving 17 bases between them. Looked up from germline, CDR1 is MNHNS and CDR2 is SASEGT. This CDR3 has 15 residues. The CDR3 spells CASSEGVVAMGEQFF. The DNA for the CDR3 is TGTGCCAGCAGTGAAGGGGTTGTGGCGATGGGGGAGCAGTTCTTC.

A few counts support this clonotype. This rearrangement joins TRBV7-2 to TRBJ1-5; 7 bases are shared with TRBD1. Germline V gives CDR1 SGHTA, CDR2 FQGNSA. J lost 5 bases, V lost 4 bases, and 2 bases had no gene match. This CDR3 comprises 13 residues. The CDR3, as DNA: TGTGCCAGCAGCTGGGACAGCTATCAGCCCCAGCATTTT. Translating it yields CASSWDSYQPQHF.

This CDR3 reads CASSDLGTLSYEQYF. The CDR3 DNA reads TGTGCCAGCAGTGATTTAGGCACCCTCTCCTACGAGCAGTACTTC. The V and J genes are TRBV2 and TRBJ2-7; D is ambiguous. Trimming removed 3 bases from V and 0 bases from J, with 12 bases in between. Germline values: CDR1 SNHLY, CDR2 FYNNEI. This CDR3 region has 15 residues.

The table lists this clonotype with a few counts. The chain has TRBV7-2 and TRBJ2-3; D is perhaps TRBD2 (7 bases). V gave up 8 bases and J gave up 5 bases, with 17 bases separating them. This CDR3 has 14 residues. Germline V CDR1 and CDR2: SGHTA, FQGNSA. The CDR3 DNA is TGTGCCAGCGCGTCCAGGCGGGGGCTAGATACGCAGTATTTT. It is translated as CASASRRGLDTQYF.

This clonotype was counted many times. The V and J genes are TRBV29-1 and TRBJ2-7; D may be TRBD1 or TRBD2 (5 bases each). CDR1 SQVTM and CDR2 ANQGSEA come from the germline V gene. V shed 1 base and J shed 2 bases, with 21 bases lying between them. This CDR3 has 17 amino acids. The CDR3: CSVEGLLPGRPAYEQYF. DNA for the CDR3: TGCAGCGTTGAAGGGCTGCTCCCGGGACGCCCAGCCTACGAGCAGTACTTC.

In this sample, this clonotype turned up once. A much larger clone sits a single nucleotide away, making a read error possible. The chain recombines TRBV5-1 with TRBJ2-3; perhaps TRBD2 as D (6 bases). The CDR3 covers 15 residues. Germline CDR1 reads SGHRS; CDR2 reads YFSETQ. V was clipped by 4 bases and J by 0 bases, with 12 bases between them. CDR3 region: CASSRAGTSTDTQYF. The CDR3 DNA reads TGCGCCAGCAGCCGGGCCGGGACTAGCACAGATACGCAGTATTTT.

This clonotype was picked up many times. The V and J genes are TRBV5-1 and TRBJ1-4; D not certain. The CDR3 is made up of 14 amino acids. V gave up 7 bases and J gave up 7 bases, with 17 bases separating them. Germline V gives CDR1 SGHRS, CDR2 YFSETQ. CDR3 bases: TGCGCCAGCTCGGCTCAGGTCCTTGGTGAAAAACTGTTTTTT. As protein: CASSAQVLGEKLFF.

This clonotype came up many times. This chain joins TRBV12-5 and TRBJ2-5; 11 nucleotides match TRBD2. This CDR3 comprises 13 residues. V lost 9 bases, J lost 4 bases, and 4 bases stayed unmatched. Germline lookup yields CDR1 LGHNT and CDR2 FRNRAP. The CDR3 nucleotides read TGTGCTAGCTCAACTAGCGGGGGAGAGACCCAGTACTTC. Encoded protein: CASSTSGGETQYF.

This chain links TRBV6-2 or TRBV6-3 with TRBJ2-7; D possibly corresponds to TRBD2 (5 bases). CDR1 is MNHEY and CDR2 is SVGEGT in the germline V gene. This CDR3 spans 15 amino acids. The V end was cut by 2 bases, the J end by 3 bases, with 14 bases between. The DNA of the CDR3 is TGTGCCAGCAGTTACCGAGGTAGCGAGGGCTACGAGCAGTACTTC. Translating it yields CASSYRGSEGYEQYF.

A few counts support this clonotype. The chain couples TRBV7-9 to TRBJ2-7; D possibly corresponds to TRBD2 (5 bases). Germline loops: CDR1 SEHNR, CDR2 FQNEAQ (reference sequence). This CDR3 has 16 residues. V was pared by 5 bases and J by 2 bases, with 19 bases between. The CDR3 here is CASSQLRTFQTYEQYF. The CDR3, as DNA: TGTGCCAGCAGCCAGTTGAGGACTTTCCAGACCTACGAGCAGTACTTC.

This clonotype was seen ten or more times. The chain uses TRBV6-2 or TRBV6-3 and TRBJ2-4; no firm D call. The germline gives CDR1 MNHEY, CDR2 SVGEGT. CDR3 length: 14 amino acids. Trimming left V 6 bases short and J 0 bases short, with 9 bases between. This chain's CDR3 is CASSGPPAKNIQYF. CDR3 DNA: TGTGCCAGCAGCGGACCTCCAGCCAAAAACATTCAGTACTTC.

This sequence joins TRBV28 and TRBJ1-5; possibly TRBD1 for D (5 bases). V lost 3 bases, J lost 7 bases, and 13 bases lay in between. Germline V gene lookup returns CDR1 MDHEN and CDR2 SYDVKM. This CDR3 is 14 amino acids long. In DNA, the CDR3 is TGTGCCAGCAGTTTCTTGGCGGGGGACCAGCCCCAGCATTTT. This gives the protein CASSFLAGDQPQHF.

About this clonotype itself: This clone may be a read error of a much larger clone one base away. This rearrangement joins TRBV6-6 to TRBJ2-1; maybe TRBD1 (6 bases). Germline V gives CDR1 MNHNY, CDR2 SVGAGI (reference sequence). The CDR3 covers 16 residues. CDR3 sequence: CASSVIGTRADNGQFF. CDR3 nucleotide sequence: TGTGCCAGCAGTGTCATCGGGACACGCGCCGACAATGGGCAGTTCTTC.

This clonotype was seen ten or more times. The rearrangement joins TRBV9 to TRBJ2-7, with a possible D match to TRBD1 (6 bases). V lost 3 bases and J lost 2, with 12 bases in between. Germline CDR1 reads SGDLS; CDR2 reads YYNGEE. The CDR3 runs to 14 residues. The CDR3 DNA is TGTGCCAGCAGCGCCGGACAGTCAGCCTACGAGCAGTACTTC. It encodes CASSAGQSAYEQYF.

This clonotype was seen at least ten times. The chain uses TRBV28 and TRBJ2-5, with D tentatively TRBD1 (6 bases). CDR1 MDHEN and CDR2 SYDVKM come from the germline V gene. Trimming left V 6 bases short and J 2 bases short, with 10 bases between. The CDR3 totals 13 residues. In DNA, the CDR3 is TGTGCCAGCAGGCCAGGGGCTCAAGAGACCCAGTACTTC. Protein product: CASRPGAQETQYF.